This T cell receptor beta chain was captured in a study of OX40 agonist ivuxolimab in advanced cancers. Looking at the study overall: Dose-escalation patients had hepatocellular carcinoma, melanoma, renal cell or head and neck cancer.

With regard to this clone: The antigen remains unidentified.

Produced via immunoSEQ multiplex PCR; TCRdb's table is partial and in-frame only. The sample shows fewer than 100,000 clones, about 79% of them seen only once. General study results and limits: Within 6 weeks, CD4+ and CD8+ blood T cells expanded clonally at 0.1 to 3.0 mg/kg.

The source was CD4+ or CD8+ T cells sorted from blood, collected in a trial of the OX40 agonist ivuxolimab. This TCR derives from an adult with an advanced solid tumor such as melanoma, head and neck, liver or kidney cancer.

Here the CDR3 DNA reads TGTGCCAGCAGTCCCCAAGCCCCGGGAGGAGGGGGCTACACCTTC. Protein: CASSPQAPGGGGYTF. The V gene is TRBV6-1, the J gene TRBJ1-2; D call uncertain. There are 15 residues in the CDR3. CDR1 and CDR2 (germline): MNHNS, SASEGT. The ends were cut back, 5 bases at V and 8 bases at J, with 21 bases in the middle.